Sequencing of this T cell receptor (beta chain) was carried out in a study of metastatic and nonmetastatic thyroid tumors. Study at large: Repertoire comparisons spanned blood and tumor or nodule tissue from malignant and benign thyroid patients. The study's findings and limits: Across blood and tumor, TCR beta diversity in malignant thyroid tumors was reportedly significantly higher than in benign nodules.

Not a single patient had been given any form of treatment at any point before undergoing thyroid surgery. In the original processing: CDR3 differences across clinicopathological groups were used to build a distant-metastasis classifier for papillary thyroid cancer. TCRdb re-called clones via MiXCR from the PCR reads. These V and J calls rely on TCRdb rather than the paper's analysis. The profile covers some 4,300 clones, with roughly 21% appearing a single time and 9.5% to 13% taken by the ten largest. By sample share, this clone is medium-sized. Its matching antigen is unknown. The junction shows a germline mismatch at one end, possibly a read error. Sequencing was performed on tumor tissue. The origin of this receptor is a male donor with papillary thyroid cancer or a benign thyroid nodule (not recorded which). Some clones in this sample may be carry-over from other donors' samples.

The CDR3 is CASSNSGTGGKGYTF. The CDR3 bases are TGTGCCAGCAGTAACTCCGGGACAGGGGGGAAAGGCTACACCTTC. The chain has TRBV6-2 or TRBV6-3 and TRBJ1-2; 11 bases are a match to TRBD1. CDR1 MNHEY and CDR2 SVGEGT come from the germline V gene. The CDR3 has 15 amino acids.